The 27 T cell receptor beta chains below were found in one sample sequenced in a study of human T cells and chemical hapten exposure (dated by TCRdb to 2020 to 2023). The method behind the library was RACE. The data were produced on a NextSeq 500. TCRdb applied fastp at Q25 and MiXCR to the public reads, then kept only in-frame beta chains. Records with the same CDR3 protein are collapsed into one entry carrying the most frequent genes and DNA. The sample records just over 350,000 distinct CDR3 sequences, just under 6.5% of which are singletons. About 5% of the sample belongs to the ten largest clones. The time point label for this specimen denotes: patch test 2, 6 weeks after DPC sensitization. Sample treatment or condition, as interpreted from the label and publication: therapeutic diphenylcyclopropenone sensitization with weekly scalp DPC. The sequencing used whole blood, collected in connection with sensitization to the hapten diphenylcyclopropenone (DPC). These receptor sequences come from a woman aged 18-29 years with alopecia areata. Some clones in this sample may be carry-over from other donors' samples.

This clonotype has ten or more counts. The chain uses TRBV4-2 and TRBJ1-2; no definite D call. V gave up 0 bases and J gave up 6 bases, with 14 bases separating them. This CDR3 has 15 amino acids. Per germline, CDR1 LGHNA and CDR2 YNFKEQ. CDR3 sequence (DNA): TGTGCCAGCAGCCAAGATTGGTTGGCAGGCGATGGCTACACCTTC. Its protein is CASSQDWLAGDGYTF.

This clonotype was observed a few times. This rearrangement joins TRBV5-6 to TRBJ2-2; TRBD1 might be the D (6 bases). Germline lookup yields CDR1 SGHDT and CDR2 YYEEEE. V gave up 1 base and J gave up 0 bases, with 13 bases separating them. The CDR3 runs to 17 residues. CDR3 in amino acids: CASSLPSDSSNTGELFF. The CDR3 DNA reads TGTGCCAGCAGCTTGCCCTCGGACAGTTCGAACACCGGGGAGCTGTTTTTT.

The V call is TRBV14, the J call TRBJ2-3; TRBD2 is a possible D gene (7 bases). Germline values: CDR1 SGHDN, CDR2 FVKESK. The CDR3 has 16 residues. V gave up 4 bases and J gave up 2 bases, with 16 bases separating them. Here the CDR3 reads CASSRLGGPSTDTQYF. CDR3 nucleotides: TGTGCCAGCAGCCGTCTGGGGGGGCCCTCCACAGATACGCAGTATTTT.

The chain couples TRBV25-1 to TRBJ2-7; D remains unclear. The CDR3 totals 15 residues. V was pared by 2 bases and J by 6 bases, with 17 bases between. Germline CDR1 reads MGHDK; CDR2 reads SYGVNS. CDR3 in DNA: TGTGCCAGCAGTGAAGCTGGCAGCACGGTTCGCGAGCAGTACTTC. Its translation: CASSEAGSTVREQYF.

The chain couples TRBV7-3 to TRBJ2-2, with TRBD2 matching over 7 bases. V lost 5 bases to trimming and J lost 3 bases; unmatched junction nucleotides: 3. The germline V gene has CDR1 SGHTA and CDR2 FQGTGA. The CDR3 spans 14 residues. The CDR3 DNA follows: TGTGCCAGCAGCCTAGGGAGGGACACCGGGGAGCTGTTTTTT. Protein: CASSLGRDTGELFF.

The table lists this clonotype with a few counts. The CDR3 loop is CASSQGRTYEQYF. The DNA of the CDR3 is TGTGCCAGCAGCCAAGGTAGGACCTACGAGCAGTACTTC. The rearrangement links TRBV3-1 to TRBJ2-7, with D unclear. Between the trimmed V and J ends, which lost 1 base and 2 bases, there was a span of 6 bases. Germline loops: CDR1 LGHDT, CDR2 YNNKEL (reference sequence). The CDR3 totals 13 residues.

This clonotype was seen more than once but under ten times. The chain recombines TRBV6-2 or TRBV6-3 with TRBJ2-1, with 8 bases aligning to TRBD1. Germline assignment: CDR1 MNHEY and CDR2 SVGEGT. V gave up 5 bases and J gave up 12 bases; unmatched junction bases: 9. The length of the CDR3 is 13 residues. The CDR3 protein is CASSADRGWVQFF. CDR3 sequence (DNA): TGTGCCAGCAGTGCCGACAGGGGATGGGTGCAGTTCTTC.

The table lists this clonotype with many counts. The chain is built from TRBV5-6 and TRBJ1-4; 7 bases match TRBD1. The V gene end was trimmed by 7 bases and the J gene end by 6 bases; junction bases not matched to a gene: 6. The germline V gene encodes CDR1 SGHDT and CDR2 YYEEEE. The CDR3 loop spans 13 amino acids. DNA for the CDR3: TGTGCCAGCTCGGGGACAGATGATGAAAAACTGTTTTTT. Its protein product is CASSGTDDEKLFF.

CDR3 sequence (DNA): TGTGCCAGCAGCCCGTACGAGGGCTCCTACAATGAGCAGTTCTTC. This encodes CASSPYEGSYNEQFF. J is TRBJ2-1 and V is TRBV5-5; D is possibly TRBD2 (5 bases). This CDR3 spans 15 amino acids. Trimming took off 4 bases at V and 0 bases at J, with 11 bases between the two ends. Germline CDR1 SGHKS, CDR2 YYEKEE (reference sequence).

This clonotype was recorded a few times. This chain connects TRBV28 to TRBJ2-3; D ambiguous. Trimming took off 2 bases at V and 5 bases at J, with 8 bases between the two ends. CDR1 is MDHEN, CDR2 SYDVKM, per germline. The CDR3 extends over 13 amino acids. The CDR3 loop reads CASSLTFKDTQYF. In DNA form, the CDR3 reads TGTGCCAGCAGTTTAACTTTCAAAGATACGCAGTATTTT.

This clonotype was counted many times. The chain has TRBV25-1 and TRBJ2-7; maybe TRBD1 (6 bases). The CDR3 contains 13 residues. Germline assignment: CDR1 MGHDK and CDR2 SYGVNS. The ends were cut back, 7 bases at V and 1 base at J, with 11 bases in the middle. The CDR3 DNA reads TGTGCCAGCAAAGCGGACAGTTCCTACGAGCAGTACTTC. Translated: CASKADSSYEQYF.

Ten or more counts support this clonotype. J is TRBJ1-1 and V is TRBV20-1; possibly TRBD1 for D (6 bases). Germline-derived CDR1 and CDR2 are DFQATT and SNEGSKA (reference sequence). V lost 5 bases, J lost 0 bases, and 7 bases lay in between. This CDR3 has 12 residues. The CDR3 protein is CSAGQLNTEAFF. The CDR3 nucleotides are TGCAGTGCTGGACAGTTGAACACTGAAGCTTTCTTT.

This clonotype has just a few counts. V gene TRBV6-6 combines with J gene TRBJ2-3, with D unclear. Trimming removed 4 bases at V and 4 bases at J, with 9 bases between. Germline V CDR1 and CDR2: MNHNY, SVGAGI (reference sequence). This CDR3 contains 13 residues. The CDR3 spells CASSSPVPDTQYF. The CDR3, as DNA: TGTGCCAGCAGTTCCCCCGTCCCAGATACGCAGTATTTT.

In its sample, this clonotype was seen a few times. The chain employs TRBV4-2 and TRBJ2-1, with 8 bases matching TRBD1. The CDR3 length is 16 residues. Trimming removed 4 bases from V and 7 bases from J; junction bases left unmatched: 12. Germline V gene lookup returns CDR1 LGHNA and CDR2 YNFKEQ. The CDR3 spells CASSLLETGVGNEQFF. The CDR3 DNA sequence: TGTGCCAGCAGCCTACTTGAGACAGGGGTAGGTAATGAGCAGTTCTTC.

This clonotype was recorded a few times. V gene TRBV6-2 or TRBV6-3 combines with J gene TRBJ2-5, with TRBD2 matching 7 bases. This CDR3 spans 14 amino acids. Germline trimming cut 6 bases from V and 3 bases from J; bases unmatched to any gene: 7. Germline V gene sequence: CDR1 MNHEY, CDR2 SVGEGT. CDR3: CASSTSVPKETQYF. In nucleotides, the CDR3 is TGTGCCAGCAGCACTAGCGTACCTAAAGAGACCCAGTACTTC.

This clonotype turned up a few times. The chain has TRBV11-2 and TRBJ1-3; no firm D call. Between the trimmed V and J ends, which lost 5 bases and 8 bases, there was a span of 10 bases. Germline CDR1 reads SGHAT; CDR2 reads FQNNGV. This CDR3 comprises 12 residues. The CDR3 loop reads CASSLSQDTIYF. In nucleotides, the CDR3 is TGTGCCAGCAGCCTCTCTCAGGACACCATATATTTT.

This clonotype showed up many times. The chain carries TRBV5-6 and TRBJ1-2; D perhaps matches TRBD1 (5 bases). Germline V gives CDR1 SGHDT, CDR2 YYEEEE. Trimming cost V 0 bases and J 4 bases, with 13 bases left between them. There are 15 residues in the CDR3. The CDR3 region has the DNA TGTGCCAGCAGCTTGGATTTCAGGACATCCTATGGCTACACCTTC. It translates to CASSLDFRTSYGYTF.

V and J are TRBV2 and TRBJ1-6, with no clear D. The germline V gene encodes CDR1 SNHLY and CDR2 FYNNEI. V was trimmed by 1 base and J by 9 bases, leaving 10 bases between them. There are 14 residues in the CDR3. CDR3 residues: CASSEGPGGSPLHF. CDR3 bases: TGTGCCAGCAGTGAAGGCCCTGGAGGTTCACCCCTCCACTTT.

The chain has TRBV4-3 and TRBJ1-2; no clear D gene. This CDR3 comprises 14 residues. Trimming removed 0 bases from V and 7 bases from J, with 12 bases in between. Per the germline V gene, CDR1 is LGHNA and CDR2 is YSLEER. CDR3 coding DNA: TGCGCCAGCAGCCAAGATAAGGGTATCGGTGGCTACACCTTC. Translating it yields CASSQDKGIGGYTF.

Here the CDR3 reads CASGLLSGTETQYF. The CDR3 nucleotides are TGTGCTAGTGGTTTGCTTTCTGGGACGGAGACCCAGTACTTC. The chain employs TRBV12-5 and TRBJ2-5, with D possibly being TRBD1 or TRBD2 (5 bases each). V dropped 2 bases and J dropped 5 bases, with 12 bases sitting between them. CDR3 size: 14 residues. Germline values: CDR1 LGHNT, CDR2 FRNRAP.

The table lists this clonotype with many counts. V usage is TRBV29-1 and J usage is TRBJ1-1; D might be TRBD1 (6 bases). The CDR3 is 16 residues long. Germline lookup yields CDR1 SQVTM and CDR2 ANQGSEA. V shed 0 bases and J shed 4 bases, with 18 bases lying between them. The CDR3 loop is CSVEDFRGGRRTEAFF. CDR3 DNA: TGCAGCGTTGAAGACTTCCGAGGGGGGCGGCGCACTGAAGCTTTCTTT.

In this sample, this clonotype turned up many times. This chain links TRBV7-9 with TRBJ1-3; no definite D call. Germline V gene sequence: CDR1 SEHNR, CDR2 FQNEAQ (reference sequence). Trimming took off 4 bases at V and 4 bases at J, with 17 bases between the two ends. This CDR3 spans 16 amino acids. CDR3 residues: CASSSVGSFGGNTIYF. CDR3 nucleotide sequence: TGTGCCAGCAGCTCCGTGGGGTCTTTTGGGGGAAACACCATATATTTT.

This clonotype has a handful of counts. The rearrangement links TRBV20-1 to TRBJ1-1; the D is unclear. The V end was cut by 1 base, the J end by 2 bases, with 14 bases between. CDR3 length: 15 residues. From germline, CDR1 is DFQATT and CDR2 SNEGSKA (reference sequence). CDR3: CSARVTVTENTEAFF. The CDR3 region has the DNA TGCAGTGCTAGAGTAACGGTTACGGAAAACACTGAAGCTTTCTTT.

This clonotype was seen a few times. This chain connects TRBV28 to TRBJ1-1; D ambiguous. Trimming took 8 bases from V and 1 from J, leaving 14 bases between them. Germline values: CDR1 MDHEN, CDR2 SYDVKM. This CDR3 region has 14 residues. The CDR3 sequence is CASSQTGANTEAFF. The CDR3 DNA reads as TGTGCCAGCTCCCAGACGGGAGCGAACACTGAAGCTTTCTTT.

The V call is TRBV27, the J call TRBJ1-3, with unresolved D. Germline values: CDR1 MNHEY, CDR2 SMNVEV (reference sequence). Trimming took off 5 bases at V and 4 bases at J, with 12 bases between the two ends. This CDR3 is built from 14 residues. The CDR3 here is CASSPLTAGNTIYF. The DNA of the CDR3 is TGTGCCAGCAGTCCCTTAACCGCCGGAAACACCATATATTTT.

The chain has TRBV10-3 and TRBJ2-3; D call uncertain. Trimming cost V 6 bases and J 4 bases, with 8 bases left between them. Germline CDR1 ENHRY, CDR2 SYGVKD. The CDR3 is 12 amino acids. In DNA, the CDR3 is TGTGCCATCAGCTCATATGCAGATACGCAGTATTTT. Amino acids: CAISSYADTQYF.

This clonotype was picked up a small number of times. The chain employs TRBV20-1 and TRBJ1-4; 8 bases align to TRBD1. The length of the CDR3 is 13 residues. Germline V gene lookup returns CDR1 DFQATT and CDR2 SNEGSKA (reference sequence). With V trimmed by 6 bases and J by 5 bases, 5 bases remained unmatched. The CDR3 spells CSANRGGNEKLFF. CDR3 bases: TGCAGTGCCAACAGGGGGGGGAATGAAAAACTGTTTTTT.